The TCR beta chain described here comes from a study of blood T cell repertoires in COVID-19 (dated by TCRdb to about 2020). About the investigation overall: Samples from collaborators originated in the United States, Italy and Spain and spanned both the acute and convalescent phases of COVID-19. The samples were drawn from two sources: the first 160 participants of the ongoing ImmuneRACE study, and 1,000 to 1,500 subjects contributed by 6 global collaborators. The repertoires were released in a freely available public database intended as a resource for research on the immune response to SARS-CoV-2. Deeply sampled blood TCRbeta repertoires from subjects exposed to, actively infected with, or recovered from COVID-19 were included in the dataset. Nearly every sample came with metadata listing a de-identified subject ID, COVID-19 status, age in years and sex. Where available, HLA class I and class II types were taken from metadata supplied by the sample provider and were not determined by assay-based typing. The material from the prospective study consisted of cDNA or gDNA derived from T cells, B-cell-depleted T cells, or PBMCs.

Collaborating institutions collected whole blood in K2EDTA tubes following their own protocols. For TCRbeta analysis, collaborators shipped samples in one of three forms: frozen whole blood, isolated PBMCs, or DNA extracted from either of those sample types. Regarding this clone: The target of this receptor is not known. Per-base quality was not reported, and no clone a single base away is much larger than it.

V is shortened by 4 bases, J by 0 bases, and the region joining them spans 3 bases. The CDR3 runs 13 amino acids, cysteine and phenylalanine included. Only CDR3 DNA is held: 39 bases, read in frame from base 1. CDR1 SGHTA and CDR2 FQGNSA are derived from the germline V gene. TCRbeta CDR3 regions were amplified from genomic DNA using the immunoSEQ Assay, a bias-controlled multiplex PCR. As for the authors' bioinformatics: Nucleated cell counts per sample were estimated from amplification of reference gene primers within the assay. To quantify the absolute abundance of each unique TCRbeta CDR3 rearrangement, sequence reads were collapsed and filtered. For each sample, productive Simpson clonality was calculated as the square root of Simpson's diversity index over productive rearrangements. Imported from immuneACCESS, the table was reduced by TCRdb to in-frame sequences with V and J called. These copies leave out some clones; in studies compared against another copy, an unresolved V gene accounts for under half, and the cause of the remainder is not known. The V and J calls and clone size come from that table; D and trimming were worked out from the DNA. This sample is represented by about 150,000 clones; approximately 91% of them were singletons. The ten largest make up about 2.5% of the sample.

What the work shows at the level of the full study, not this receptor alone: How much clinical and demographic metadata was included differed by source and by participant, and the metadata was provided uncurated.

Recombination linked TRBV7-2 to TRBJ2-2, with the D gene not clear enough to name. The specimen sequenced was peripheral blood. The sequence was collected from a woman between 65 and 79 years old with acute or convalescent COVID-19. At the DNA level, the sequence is TGTGCCAGCAGCTCCGCGAACACCGGGGAGCTGTTTTTT. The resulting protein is CASSSANTGELFF.